The 18 T cell receptor beta chains below all came from one sample that was sequenced in a study of CD8 T cells in ankylosing spondylitis. Study-level findings and limits: For ankylosing spondylitis blood, a TCR beta motif of several highly homologous variants appeared characteristic.

Their antigens are not known. TCRdb used MiXCR to reprocess the 5' RACE reads, holding one entry per CDR3 protein. The sample contains around 770,000 distinct CDR3 sequences, 10% to 15% of which appear only once. The sample consisted of blood, either unsorted or a sorted T cell fraction (not recorded which). Receptors originate from a male donor with ankylosing spondylitis.

This clonotype was counted only a few times. The chain has TRBV6-5 and TRBJ2-7; tentative D call: TRBD1 (6 bases). Germline V lookup: CDR1 MNHEY, CDR2 SVGAGI. V lost 4 bases and J lost 12, with 16 bases in between. The CDR3 totals 12 residues. The CDR3 sequence is CASSSGTQRLYF. CDR3 coding DNA: TGTGCCAGCAGTTCCGGGACACAGCGATTGTACTTC.

This clonotype was counted ten times or more. The CDR3, as DNA: TGTGCCAGCAGCCGCTTCGGGGGGAGCACAGATACGCAGTATTTT. It yields the protein CASSRFGGSTDTQYF. The chain employs TRBV7-2 and TRBJ2-3; 7 bases match TRBD2. The CDR3 covers 15 residues. The V and J ends lost 5 bases and 0 bases, in that order; junction bases with no gene match: 5. Germline loops: CDR1 SGHTA, CDR2 FQGNSA. Supplemented by reference TRBV7-2 and TRBJ2-3, the full variable domain reads GAGVSQSPSNKVTEKGKDVELRCDPISGHTALYWYRQSLGQGLEFLIYFQGNSAPDKSGLPSDRFSAERTGGSVSTLTIQRTQQEDSAVYLCASSRFGGSTDTQYFGPGTRLTVL.

This clonotype was found a few times. J is TRBJ1-5 and V is TRBV5-1, with 7 bases that match TRBD1. Trimming at V came to 4 bases and at J to 9 bases, leaving 10 bases not matched to a gene. This CDR3 region has 14 residues. The germline V gene has CDR1 SGHRS and CDR2 YFSETQ. CDR3 sequence (DNA): TGCGCCAGCAGCCTAACCGGGACAGAGGGGCCCCAGCATTTT. It codes for CASSLTGTEGPQHF.

This clonotype was found a few times. A much more abundant neighbour one base away suggests this may be a read error. The CDR3 DNA is TGCGCCAGCAGCGGGGACAGCCAAGAGACCCAGTACTTC. This gives the protein CASSGDSQETQYF. The J gene is TRBJ2-5, the V gene TRBV5-1; 7 nucleotides match TRBD1. Germline-derived CDR1 and CDR2 are SGHRS and YFSETQ. This CDR3 contains 13 residues. Trimming cost V 4 bases and J 1 base; bases outside gene matches: 1.

This clonotype was seen repeatedly, ten times or more. The chain recombines TRBV12-3 or TRBV12-4 with TRBJ1-1; 8 bases are shared with TRBD1. Unmatched junction bases numbered 13, after V lost 2 bases and J lost 5 bases. The CDR3 contains 17 residues. CDR3 protein: CASSLRVTGGRMTEAFF. The CDR3 region has the DNA TGTGCCAGCAGTTTAAGGGTCACAGGGGGAAGGATGACTGAAGCTTTCTTT.

This clonotype came up a few times. The J gene is TRBJ2-5, the V gene TRBV20-1; weak D call: TRBD2 (6 bases). CDR3 length equals 13 residues. Trimming removed 6 bases at V and 4 bases at J, with 15 bases between. Germline CDR1 is DFQATT and CDR2 is SNEGSKA (reference sequence). The CDR3 spells CSAEGWRGETQYF. CDR3 in DNA: TGCAGTGCGGAGGGCTGGAGGGGAGAGACCCAGTACTTC.

This clonotype occurred many times. CDR3 region: CSARGHSGGRSYEQYF. The DNA of the CDR3 is TGCAGTGCTAGGGGGCATAGTGGAGGTAGATCCTACGAGCAGTACTTC. This chain connects TRBV20-1 to TRBJ2-7; D may match TRBD1 or TRBD2 (5 bases each). Trimming removed 3 bases from V and 1 base from J, with 19 bases in between. The CDR3 has 16 amino acids. CDR1 and CDR2 (germline): DFQATT, SNEGSKA (reference sequence).

This clonotype was counted between two and nine times. V usage is TRBV28 and J usage is TRBJ2-1, with D possibly being TRBD1 or TRBD2 (5 bases each). There are 15 residues in the CDR3. The V gene lost 9 bases and the J gene lost 0 bases, with 15 bases spanning the gap. Germline loops: CDR1 MDHEN, CDR2 SYDVKM. This CDR3 is CASLDSGSSYNEQFF. Written as DNA, the CDR3 is TGTGCCAGTTTAGACAGCGGAAGCTCCTACAATGAGCAGTTCTTC.

The V call is TRBV7-2, the J call TRBJ2-7, with TRBD1 as a possible D gene (6 bases). In germline, CDR1 is SGHTA, CDR2 FQGNSA. V shed 5 bases and J shed 6 bases, with 20 bases lying between them. The CDR3 contains 15 residues. The CDR3 nucleotides read TGTGCCAGCAGCCGAAGCGGACAGATCCTCTCCGAGCAGTACTTC. Translating gives CASSRSGQILSEQYF.

This clonotype was found many times. J is TRBJ2-4 and V is TRBV20-1; D is ambiguous. V dropped 0 bases and J dropped 5 bases, with 8 bases sitting between them. The CDR3 runs to 13 residues. Germline V lookup: CDR1 DFQATT, CDR2 SNEGSKA (reference sequence). CDR3 sequence: CSAREPLQNIQYF. CDR3 in DNA: TGCAGTGCTAGAGAACCCCTCCAAAACATTCAGTACTTC.

This chain's CDR3 is CASGLINSFMNTEAFF. CDR3 nucleotides: TGTGCCAGCGGATTAATTAACAGTTTTATGAACACTGAAGCTTTCTTT. The genes are TRBV12-3 or TRBV12-4 and TRBJ1-1; D unresolved. The CDR3 extends over 16 amino acids. Trimming stripped 8 bases from V and 0 bases from J, with 19 bases between.

This clonotype has just a few counts. The chain recombines TRBV4-3 with TRBJ2-2; D perhaps matches TRBD2 (6 bases). CDR3 length: 17 residues. Germline V lookup: CDR1 LGHNA, CDR2 YSLEER. Trimming removed 4 bases from V and 0 bases from J, with 15 bases in between. In DNA, the CDR3 is TGCGCCAGCAGCCGGAATGGGGCTAGCGCGAACACCGGGGAGCTGTTTTTT. It is translated as CASSRNGASANTGELFF.

This clonotype occurred a few times. V gene TRBV7-6 combines with J gene TRBJ1-5, with unresolved D. Trimming cost V 4 bases and J 4 bases, with 8 bases left between them. CDR3 length: 13 residues. CDR1 is SGHVS, CDR2 FNYEAQ, per germline. DNA of the CDR3: TGTGCCAGCAGCTGGGCGGCGAATCAGCCCCAGCATTTT. Translation: CASSWAANQPQHF.

This clonotype has more than one count but fewer than ten. The V gene is TRBV6-5, the J gene TRBJ2-1, with D possibly called TRBD1 or TRBD2 (5 bases each). The V end lost 0 bases, the J end lost 6 bases, and 15 bases lay between the germline ends. CDR1 is MNHEY, CDR2 SVGAGI, per germline. This CDR3 is 16 amino acids long. The DNA of the CDR3 is TGTGCCAGCAGTTACTCGTGGGGGAATCGGGGCAATGAGCAGTTCTTC. Its protein product is CASSYSWGNRGNEQFF.

The rearrangement uses TRBV25-1 and TRBJ2-7; the match to TRBD1 covers 10 bases. Germline V lookup: CDR1 MGHDK, CDR2 SYGVNS. This CDR3 spans 15 amino acids. The V gene end was trimmed by 6 bases and the J gene end by 7 bases; junction bases not matched to a gene: 12. CDR3 in DNA: TGTGCCAGCAGCCGGGGAGGGACAGGGGCTCGAGAGCAGTACTTC. Translation gives CASSRGGTGAREQYF.

The chain employs TRBV5-5 and TRBJ1-5, with D hard to call. CDR3 size: 14 residues. Germline V gives CDR1 SGHKS, CDR2 YYEKEE (reference sequence). Trimming stripped 6 bases from V and 11 bases from J, with 21 bases between. CDR3 coding DNA: TGTGCCAGCACGGGAGACTTAGGGCCCCCGGCCCAGCATTTT. Its protein is CASTGDLGPPAQHF.

The table lists this clonotype with a count of one. The chain couples TRBV5-1 to TRBJ2-7; D unresolved. The CDR3 consists of 14 residues. The V gene's germline CDR1 is SGHRS and CDR2 YFSETQ. Deletions cut 2 bases from V and 3 bases from J, with 12 bases between. Here the CDR3 DNA reads TGCGCCAGCAGCTTTGGAATGGGTCGCTACGAGCAGTACTTC. Translated, it gives CASSFGMGRYEQYF.

V gene TRBV27 combines with J gene TRBJ2-5, with 9 bases that match TRBD2. This CDR3 is 17 amino acids long. The trim removed 5 bases at V and 5 bases at J, leaving 15 bases unmatched. Per the germline V gene, CDR1 is MNHEY and CDR2 is SMNVEV (reference sequence). The CDR3 protein is CASSQSLVSGRGETQYF. Here the CDR3 DNA reads TGTGCCAGCAGTCAGAGCCTGGTTAGCGGGAGAGGGGAGACCCAGTACTTC.